This entry features one T cell receptor beta chain sequence. What antigen it recognizes has not been identified. Per-nucleotide qualities are absent, and no much larger clonotype sits a single base away. Library method: the immunoSEQ multiplex PCR assay. Sourced from immuneACCESS, this table was stored by TCRdb with only in-frame sequences that have V and J called. A share of the clones is absent; for the studies checked, an unresolved V gene accounts for under half, and the remainder has no known explanation. For this sample there are fewer than 100,000 clones; over 70% appear just once. The ten biggest clones cover 2.6% of the sample. These data belong to a study of PD-1 blockade in mismatch repair-deficient tumors (dated by TCRdb to about 2017). With respect to the entire study: The trial enrolled 65 to 100 consecutive patients with about twelve mismatch repair-deficient cancer types between 2013 and 2016, all previously treated and progressing. Tumor-associated T cell clones were tracked in the peripheral blood of patients responding to PD-1 blockade by deep sequencing of TCR CDR3 regions. Here is what the overall study found, with its caveats: Tumor-resident clones, often undetectable in blood before treatment, expanded rapidly after pembrolizumab and then contracted, generally before radiologic responses.

V is reduced by 1 base and J by 5 bases, leaving a spacing of 14 bases between them. As encoded in the germline V gene, CDR1 is SGHDN while CDR2 is FVKESK. The CDR3 covers 15 residues, taking in both the cysteine and the phenylalanine. Left in the record is the CDR3 DNA by itself, 45 bases read in frame from the first base. The meaning of the sample's time point label: peripheral blood 12 weeks after first pembrolizumab dose. Mismatch repair deficiency in every enrolled patient was established by polymerase chain reaction or immunohistochemistry. TCR sequencing was carried out for three patients who responded to pembrolizumab therapy. The phase II trial prospectively tested pembrolizumab PD-1 blockade in advanced mismatch repair-deficient cancers regardless of tissue of origin. Peripheral blood T cell samples were gathered serially, both before PD-1 blockade started and at multiple time points afterward. Blood sampling times were expressed in weeks after the first pembrolizumab dose.

The sequence links TRBV14 to TRBJ2-5, with no confident D gene call. The origin of this receptor is an adult with mismatch repair-deficient cancer. This specimen was peripheral blood, taken 12 weeks after starting pembrolizumab. The encoded CDR3 is CASSQVSPGPETQYF. The bases read TGTGCCAGCAGCCAAGTGTCCCCCGGACCTGAGACCCAGTACTTC.